The clone carrying this T cell receptor (beta chain) turned up a few times. This entry belongs to a study of T cells in Graves' hyperthyroidism and ophthalmopathy. Every diagnosis used clinical symptoms, serum thyroxine and TRAb, thyroid ultrasound and orbital computed tomography. Germline V lookup: CDR1 SGHRS, CDR2 YFSETQ. The CDR3 runs to 16 residues. The junction had 10 bases not matched to a gene; V was cut back by 4 bases and J by 5 bases. The CDR3 regions of TCR beta were amplified from RNA transcripts. The study used the HTBI primer set for a first-round RT-PCR of the TCR CDR3. TCRdb ran MiXCR on the multiplex PCR reads and lists one entry per CDR3 protein. The sample has 350,000 to 450,000 distinct CDR3 sequences; about 17% are singletons.

The J gene is TRBJ2-3, the V gene TRBV5-1, with 10 nucleotides matching TRBD2. The clonotype was recovered from a woman aged 25 to 45 with Graves' hyperthyroidism that later progressed to Graves' ophthalmopathy. Sequencing input: blood. The CDR3 loop reads CASSNPSGSSVDTQYF. The DNA for the CDR3 is TGCGCCAGCAGCAACCCTAGCGGGAGTTCCGTAGATACGCAGTATTTT.